This TCR beta chain was profiled in a study of STAT5B mutations in CD4+ large granular lymphocyte leukemia. Study-wide background: The CDR3 'QG' motif was associated with a particular HLA allele among healthy donors. General study results and limits: 8/27 top patient clones versus 2/35 control clones were TRBV06-family. Main leukemic clonotypes were patient-specific, but about 25% appeared at low frequency elsewhere.

Points on this clone: Its antigen is still unknown.

This CDR3 spans 15 amino acids. Losses at the gene ends were 5 bases for V and 3 bases for J; bases not matched to a gene: 4. CDR1 SGHVS and CDR2 FNYEAQ come from the germline V gene. Only in-frame clones appear in the TCRdb table, and some are missing; sequencing was by immunoSEQ multiplex PCR. The sample lists about 46,000 clones, about 80% occurring once. The chain joins TRBV7-6 to TRBJ2-3; 11 bases line up with TRBD1. The sequencing sample was made of CD4+ T cells from blood buffy coats. This TCR was recovered from a human donor in good health. CDR3 sequence reads: CASSGRDRGTDTQYF. CDR3 nucleotides: TGTGCCAGCAGCGGCCGGGACAGGGGGACAGATACGCAGTATTTT. The complete variable domain, with remaining parts taken from reference TRBV7-6 and TRBJ2-3, reads GAGVSQSPRYKVTKRGQDVALRCDPISGHVSLYWYRQALGQGPEFLTYFNYEAQQDKSGLPNDRFSAERPEGSISTLTIQRTEQRDSAMYRCASSGRDRGTDTQYFGPGTRLTVL.